The rows below give T cell receptor beta chains drawn from one sample of a study of OX40 agonist ivuxolimab in advanced cancers. Profiling relied on immunoSEQ multiplex PCR, and the TCRdb table lists in-frame clones only, not all of them. The sample records some 17,000 clones, around 90% being singletons. The source material was CD4+ or CD8+ T cells sorted from blood, sampled in a trial of the OX40 agonist ivuxolimab. The receptors come from an adult with an advanced solid tumor such as melanoma, head and neck, liver or kidney cancer. The conserved cysteine and the conserved F or W are not part of the CDR3 here.

V,J,CDR3
TRBV6-1,TRBJ2-4,ASSDWGGENIQY
TRBV13,TRBJ2-3,ASSLRDGRGTDTQY
TRBV4-3,TRBJ1-3,ASSHPGIGNTIY
TRBV4-1,TRBJ2-3,ASSQNQLAVSTDTQY
TRBV18,TRBJ2-7,ASSVNRDFHNLSAYEQY
TRBV5-4,-,ASSLVGSSYEQY
TRBV7-8,TRBJ1-3,ASSLEGGLGNTIY
TRBV7-2,TRBJ2-7,ASSLRTGGSYEQY
TRBV6-1,TRBJ2-3,ASSTGQGADTQY
TRBV10-2,TRBJ2-1,ASSGRSGYNEQF
TRBV30,TRBJ1-1,AWSGRTEAF
TRBV4-3,TRBJ1-3,ASSPLEAGPGNTIY
TRBV4-2,TRBJ1-2,ASSPGRDYGYT
TRBV29-1,TRBJ2-6,TRLAPNPFHSGANVLT
TRBV19,TRBJ2-1,ASSWPSGYNEQF
TRBV9,TRBJ1-4,ASRQGVFRYHESTNEKLF
TRBV19,TRBJ2-6,ASRELTGANVLT
TRBV4-1,TRBJ2-1,ASSQVWRDEQF
TRBV19,TRBJ1-1,ASSDIAGASNTEAF
TRBV7-2,TRBJ2-7,ASSLGFGEQY
TRBV5-5,TRBJ2-7,ASSYSDRNYEQY
TRBV4-1,TRBJ2-7,ASSQETDRGDEQY
TRBV5-1,TRBJ1-2,ASSLDDRNYGYT
TRBV6-1,TRBJ1-1,ASSPLGQVNTEAF
TRBV5-6,TRBJ1-1,ASSLGDREAF
TRBV7-3,TRBJ2-1,ASSLTGLNEQF
TRBV13,TRBJ2-3,ASSFAGGLDTQY
TRBV7-3,TRBJ1-2,ASSLLRRGRGGYT
TRBV27,TRBJ2-3,ASSEDRGPTDTQY